What follows are 20 T cell receptor beta chains derived from one specimen sequenced in a study of CD8+CD57+ T cells in acquired aplastic anemia. CD8+CD57+ cell expansion, shown by flow cytometry, had occurred in the patients selected for sequencing. CDR3 and TCR beta VDJ profiling relied on genomic DNA as the template. TCRdb redid the calling of the reads with MiXCR, one entry per CDR3 protein. In the table there are about 260,000 distinct CDR3 sequences, around 82% of which are singletons. Sequencing was done on a sample of sorted CD4+, CD8+, or CD8+CD57+ T cells (not recorded which) from PBMCs. These receptors originate from a human donor with aplastic anemia.

V and J are TRBV7-2 and TRBJ1-6, with D possibly matching TRBD1 (6 bases). The CDR3 extends over 17 amino acids. The V and J ends lost 2 bases and 13 bases respectively, with 24 bases between them. Germline V lookup: CDR1 SGHTA, CDR2 FQGNSA. CDR3 nucleotide sequence: TGTGCCAGCAGCTTACGCCTCAGGGGCGGGTATTACTCCCCCCTCCACTTT. Its protein is CASSLRLRGGYYSPLHF. The whole variable domain, filled in from reference TRBV7-2 and TRBJ1-6, reads GAGVSQSPSNKVTEKGKDVELRCDPISGHTALYWYRQSLGQGLEFLIYFQGNSAPDKSGLPSDRFSAERTGGSVSTLTIQRTQQEDSAVYLCASSLRLRGGYYSPLHFGNGTRLTVT.

Worth noting for this clonotype: The junction differs from germline at one of its ends, possibly a read error. The V and J genes are TRBV7-9 and TRBJ1-1, with D perhaps TRBD1 (5 bases). The CDR3 loop spans 15 amino acids. Germline CDR1 is SEHNR and CDR2 is FQNEAQ (reference sequence). CDR3 protein: CASSLQLSGGSEAFF. The CDR3 nucleotides read TGTGCCAGCAGCTTACAACTAAGCGGGGGGAGCGAAGCGTTCTTT.

This chain links TRBV7-8 with TRBJ1-5; 7 bases align to TRBD1. Germline-derived CDR1 and CDR2 are SGHVS and FQNEAQ. This CDR3 is built from 17 residues. V lost 4 bases, J lost 7 bases, and 16 bases stayed unmatched. DNA for the CDR3: TGTGCCAGCAGCTCAGGGGGAGGTCACGATAGGCAGCAGCCCCAGCATTTT. Translated: CASSSGGGHDRQQPQHF.

The gene calls are TRBV7-9 and TRBJ2-7; D call uncertain. Looked up from germline, CDR1 is SEHNR and CDR2 is FQNEAQ (reference sequence). This CDR3 comprises 13 residues. Trimming removed 0 bases from V and 3 bases from J, with 6 bases in between. The CDR3 protein is CASSLASDYEQYF. DNA for the CDR3: TGTGCCAGCAGCTTAGCGTCAGACTACGAGCAGTACTTC.

On this clonotype itself: The junction departs from the called germline gene at one end, perhaps through a read error. This CDR3 reads CASSFRGGRVTQTF. CDR3 coding DNA: TGTGCCAGCAGCTTCAGGGGAGGGCGCGTCACACAGACTTTT. This chain links TRBV7-8 with TRBJ2-3; possibly TRBD2 for D (7 bases). The CDR3 is 14 residues long. The germline V gene encodes CDR1 SGHVS and CDR2 FQNEAQ.

A single count supports this clonotype. The conserved phenylalanine or tryptophan normally closing the CDR3 is absent here, so this likely arose from a read error. Because the CDR3's place on the DNA is in doubt, the DNA is left out and the CDR3 is given as listed by TCRdb. The gene calls are TRBV7-3 and TRBJ2-3; the table's D call, TRBD2, has no DNA check behind it. The CDR3 is 13 residues long, counting both termini. Per germline, CDR1 SGHTA and CDR2 FQGTGA. The CDR3 here is CASSVQGTSYQQY.

The V and J genes are TRBV29-1 and TRBJ2-3; TRBD2 might be the D (6 bases). Per germline, CDR1 SQVTM and CDR2 ANQGSEA. The CDR3 has 14 residues. The CDR3 nucleotides are TGCACCGCCAGCTTAGCGGAAAGCACAGATACGCAGTATTTT. This sequence encodes CTASLAESTDTQYF.

The chain carries TRBV11-3 and TRBJ2-1, with D maybe TRBD1 (5 bases). V dropped 4 bases and J dropped 5 bases, with 12 bases sitting between them. This CDR3 contains 14 residues. Per the germline V gene, CDR1 is SGHNT and CDR2 is YENEEA. The CDR3 DNA follows: TGTGCCAGCAGCTCAGCTCTGACAGACAATGAGCAGTTCTTC. Translation: CASSSALTDNEQFF.

This chain uses TRBV7-2 with TRBJ2-5; D is perhaps TRBD2 (6 bases). Per germline, CDR1 SGHTA and CDR2 FQGNSA. V was shortened by 6 bases and J by 7 bases, with 21 bases between the two germline ends. CDR3 size: 15 residues. CDR3 loop: CASSFGGTWGTTQYF. CDR3 in DNA: TGTGCCAGCAGTTTTGGCGGGACTTGGGGTACGACCCAGTACTTC.

With regard to this clonotype: The conserved closing phenylalanine or tryptophan is absent in this CDR3, likely reflecting a read error. It is unclear where the CDR3 begins or ends on the DNA, so no DNA is shown, and the CDR3 is as TCRdb lists it. The V gene is TRBV2, the J gene TRBJ1-5. The germline V gene has CDR1 SNHLY and CDR2 FYNNEI. The CDR3 contains 15 residues when both ends are counted. The chain's CDR3 is CASSEGVSRKQPQQL.

About this clonotype: A read error may account for a junction end that differs from germline. The genes are TRBV9 and TRBJ2-3; a weak D match, TRBD1 (6 bases). The CDR3 spans 14 residues. Germline V CDR1 and CDR2: SGDLS, YYNGEE. The CDR3 DNA sequence: TGTGCCAGCAGCTCAGGGACAAGCGCCGTAGCGAAGCATTTT. This translates into CASSSGTSAVAKHF. The complete variable domain, with remaining parts taken from reference TRBV9 and TRBJ2-3, reads DSGVTQTPKHLITATGQRVTLRCSPRSGDLSVYWYQQSLDQGLQFLIQYYNGEERAKGNILERFSAQQFPDLHSELNLSSLELGDSALYFCASSSGTSAVAKHFGPGTRLTVL.

In its sample, this clonotype was seen once. The rearrangement uses TRBV7-9 and TRBJ2-5, with D perhaps matching TRBD2 (6 bases). The germline V gene encodes CDR1 SEHNR and CDR2 FQNEAQ (reference sequence). This CDR3 has 12 amino acids. The V gene lost 5 bases and the J gene lost 13 bases, with 17 bases spanning the gap. CDR3 sequence: CASSGQRDGGYF. The CDR3 nucleotides are TGTGCCAGCAGCGGGCAAAGAGACGGGGGGTACTTC.

V usage is TRBV2 and J usage is TRBJ2-3; D gene ambiguous. The assigned J gene may be wrong: the sequence end matches TRBJ1-5 better. The germline CDR1 and CDR2 sequences are SNHLY and FYNNEI. The CDR3 consists of 12 residues. CDR3 sequence (DNA): TGTGCCAGCAGCGTAGGGTCAGCTAAGCAGCATTTT. Its protein is CASSVGSAKQHF.

This sequence joins TRBV9 and TRBJ1-6, with 10 bases fitting TRBD1. V shed 4 bases, J shed 3 bases, and the junction held 4 bases outside the gene matches. The CDR3 has 16 residues. Per germline, CDR1 SGDLS and CDR2 YYNGEE. This chain's CDR3 is CASSSGDRGYNSPLHF. DNA for the CDR3: TGTGCCAGCAGCTCGGGGGACAGGGGCTATAATTCACCCCTCCACTTT.

Comment on this clonotype: The CDR3 end shows no conserved phenylalanine or tryptophan, and so a read error is likely. The DNA is left out, because the CDR3 cannot be placed on it with certainty; the CDR3 is given as TCRdb lists it. The V call is TRBV7-9, the J call TRBJ2-3. The germline gives CDR1 SEHNR, CDR2 FQNEAQ (reference sequence). The CDR3 is made up of 13 amino acids, end residues included. This chain's CDR3 is CASSLGQGNKSPL.

This CDR3 is CASSFGPTANTGNFF. The CDR3 DNA follows: TGTGCCAGCAGCTTCGGGCCTACAGCAAACACTGGAAACTTCTTC. The chain links TRBV7-2 to TRBJ2-1; D is undetermined. V lost 3 bases and J 16 bases, leaving 25 bases between the germline ends. This CDR3 has 15 residues. Germline CDR1 is SGHTA and CDR2 is FQGNSA.

Details on this clonotype: Since the CDR3 does not end with the conserved phenylalanine or tryptophan, this likely comes from a read error. The limits of the CDR3 on the DNA are not certain, so only TCRdb's listed CDR3 is given. This chain joins TRBV7-9 and TRBJ2-3. Germline loops: CDR1 SEHNR, CDR2 FQNEAQ (reference sequence). Counting both end residues, the CDR3 totals 13 amino acids. The CDR3 region is CASSVGRREINTM.

In this sample, this clonotype turned up once. The chain joins TRBV9 to TRBJ1-2, with TRBD1 as a possible D gene (6 bases). The germline CDR1 and CDR2 sequences are SGDLS and YYNGEE. The CDR3 has 13 amino acids. Trimming removed 5 bases from V and 7 bases from J, with 15 bases in between. CDR3 bases: TGTGCCAGCAGGAATAATGGGGGCTGTGGCTACACCTTC. Translation: CASRNNGGCGYTF.

The rearrangement uses TRBV29-1 and TRBJ1-2; D remains unclear. Germline V gene data show CDR1 as SQVTM and CDR2 as ANQGSEA. The V and J ends lost 7 bases and 8 bases respectively, with 23 bases between them. CDR3 length: 14 residues. CDR3 bases: TGCAGCGCCGAGAGGCAGAGCAGAACGGGGGGCTACACCTTC. Translated, it gives CSAERQSRTGGYTF. The variable domain in full, with the rest retrieved from reference TRBV29-1 and TRBJ1-2, is SAVISQKPSRDICQRGTSLTIQCQVDSQVTMMFWYRQQPGQSLTLIATANQGSEATYESGFVIDKFPISRPNLTFSTLTVSNMSPEDSSIYLCSAERQSRTGGYTFGSGTRLTVV.

V gene TRBV4-3 combines with J gene TRBJ2-7; no clear D gene. Germline CDR1 is LGHNA and CDR2 is YSLEER. This CDR3 has 13 residues. Trimming left V 1 base short and J 0 bases short, with 4 bases between. The CDR3 DNA reads TGCGCCAGCAGCCAAGGGGTCTCCTACGAGCAGTACGTC. Residues: CASSQGVSYEQYV.